Following are 29 T cell receptor beta chains from one sample sequenced in a study of blood T cell repertoires in COVID-19. The protocol was immunoSEQ multiplex PCR, while the TCRdb copy is restricted to in-frame clones and leaves out a portion. The sample has 150,000 to 250,000 clones, around 79% seen once. Sequencing used peripheral blood. The receptors come from a middle-aged woman with COVID-19, enrolled during active disease.

The chain carries TRBV28 and TRBJ2-7, with 12 bases matching TRBD2. Germline-derived CDR1 and CDR2 are MDHEN and SYDVKM. The CDR3 consists of 16 residues. J was trimmed by 4 bases and V by 5 bases; bases with no gene match: 9. In DNA, the CDR3 is TGTGCCAGCAGTGTTGTCACTAGCGGGAGGATATACGAGCAGTACTTC. Its protein product is CASSVVTSGRIYEQYF.

J is TRBJ2-7 and V is TRBV7-2; 8 nucleotides match TRBD1. V gave up 1 base and J gave up 4 bases; unmatched junction bases: 6. Germline V lookup: CDR1 SGHTA, CDR2 FQGNSA. This CDR3 region has 15 residues. The CDR3 spells CASSLVPGGMYEQYF. The CDR3 nucleotides are TGTGCCAGCAGCTTAGTTCCAGGGGGCATGTACGAGCAGTACTTC.

CDR3 DNA: TGTGCCATCAGGACAGCTAACTATGGCTACACCTTC. Its translation: CAIRTANYGYTF. This chain links TRBV19 with TRBJ1-2; possibly TRBD1 for D (6 bases). With 10 bases removed from V and 0 bases from J, the gap between germline ends came to 9 bases. Looked up from germline, CDR1 is LNHDA and CDR2 is SQIVND (reference sequence). The CDR3 is 12 amino acids.

This chain links TRBV3-1 (or the pseudogene TRBV3-2) with TRBJ2-7, with 10 nucleotides matching TRBD2. There are 15 residues in the CDR3. The J segment lost 0 bases and the V segment lost 1 base, leaving 0 bases of the junction unmatched. Germline V gives CDR1 LGHDT, CDR2 YNNKEL (reference sequence). DNA for the CDR3: TGTGCCAGCAGCCAAGCTAGCGGGAGCTCCTACGAGCAGTACTTC. It is translated as CASSQASGSSYEQYF.

This clone was seen repeatedly, ten times or more. For the CDR3, the DNA is TGTGCCAGCAGCCACGGTCTTGAAAAACTGTTTTTT. Protein sequence: CASSHGLEKLFF. The chain joins TRBV3-1 (or the pseudogene TRBV3-2) to TRBJ1-4; D remains ambiguous. The ends were cut back, 3 bases at V and 7 bases at J, with 6 bases in the middle. Germline V CDR1 and CDR2: LGHDT, YNNKEL (reference sequence). This CDR3 is 12 amino acids long.

This chain links TRBV4-1 with TRBJ2-5; D is perhaps TRBD2 (5 bases). Germline CDR1 reads MGHRA; CDR2 reads YSYEKL. The ends were cut back, 0 bases at V and 2 bases at J, with 16 bases in the middle. The CDR3 consists of 17 residues. The DNA of the CDR3 is TGCGCCAGCAGCCAAGAGAGGAGCGGCAGCGCTCAAGAGACCCAGTACTTC. It is translated as CASSQERSGSAQETQYF.

Written as DNA, the CDR3 is TGTGCCAGCTCACCGATGACAAGCTCTGGGGCCAACGTCCTGACTTTC. Its protein product is CASSPMTSSGANVLTF. The chain employs TRBV18 and TRBJ2-6; D is uncertain. With 3 bases removed from V and 0 bases from J, the gap between germline ends came to 9 bases. The CDR3 runs 16 residues. The V gene's germline CDR1 is KGHSH and CDR2 LQKENI.

V usage is TRBV28 and J usage is TRBJ2-7; TRBD1 matches 10 bases. CDR3 length: 16 amino acids. V was pared by 6 bases and J by 3 bases, with 11 bases of the junction left unmatched. The germline gives CDR1 MDHEN, CDR2 SYDVKM. The CDR3 is CASRAPGTGVFYEQYF. The CDR3 DNA sequence: TGTGCCAGCAGGGCCCCCGGGACAGGGGTGTTCTACGAGCAGTACTTC. The complete variable domain, with remaining parts taken from reference TRBV28 and TRBJ2-7, reads DVKVTQSSRYLVKRTGEKVFLECVQDMDHENMFWYRQDPGLGLRLIYFSYDVKMKEKGDIPEGYSVSREKKERFSLILESASTNQTSMYLCASRAPGTGVFYEQYFGPGTRLTVT.

This chain links TRBV10-3 with TRBJ2-7; a weak D match, TRBD2 (6 bases). Germline lookup yields CDR1 ENHRY and CDR2 SYGVKD. CDR3 length equals 19 residues. Trimming pared 0 bases from V and 0 bases from J, leaving 21 bases between. CDR3: CAISESRSGPLVDSYEQYF. The CDR3 DNA sequence: TGTGCCATCAGTGAGTCAAGGAGCGGGCCTCTGGTCGACTCCTACGAGCAGTACTTC.

The chain employs TRBV3-1 (or the pseudogene TRBV3-2) and TRBJ1-6; 8 bases line up with TRBD1. CDR1 is LGHDT, CDR2 YNNKEL, per germline (reference sequence). The CDR3 spans 15 residues. With V trimmed by 1 base and J by 10 bases, 6 bases remained unmatched. In DNA, the CDR3 is TGTGCCAGCAGCCAAGTCTGGACAGGGTCCTCACCCCTCCACTTT. Translating gives CASSQVWTGSSPLHF.

The chain joins TRBV5-1 to TRBJ2-1; 11 nucleotides align to TRBD2. Trimming took 4 bases from V and 5 from J; bases not matched to a gene: 8. The V gene's germline CDR1 is SGHRS and CDR2 YFSETQ. The CDR3 runs 16 residues. The CDR3: CASSLSTSGSHNEQFF. The CDR3 DNA is TGCGCCAGCAGCCTAAGTACTAGCGGGAGCCACAATGAGCAGTTCTTC.

This clone was recorded once. The chain couples TRBV11-2 to TRBJ2-3; tentative D call: TRBD2 (6 bases). V lost 1 base and J lost 0, with 11 bases in between. The CDR3 runs to 16 residues. CDR1 and CDR2 from the germline V gene are SGHAT and FQNNGV. The CDR3 spells CASSLGRAKSTDTQYF. CDR3 DNA sequence: TGTGCCAGCAGCTTAGGGAGGGCCAAAAGCACAGATACGCAGTATTTT.

This sequence joins TRBV25-1 and TRBJ2-7, with a possible D match to TRBD1 (6 bases). CDR1 and CDR2 (germline): MGHDK, SYGVNS. The CDR3 has 13 residues. With 7 bases removed from V and 5 bases from J, the gap between germline ends came to 15 bases. The CDR3 here is CASTPQAGDEQYF. The CDR3 DNA reads TGTGCCAGCACCCCTCAGGCAGGGGACGAGCAGTACTTC.

The V call is TRBV13, the J call TRBJ2-7; tentatively, D is TRBD2 (7 bases). Germline CDR1 is PRHDT and CDR2 is FYEKMQ (reference sequence). V was pared by 5 bases and J by 6 bases, with 17 bases between. The CDR3 has 14 residues. The CDR3 spells CASSPNGGLGEQYF. CDR3 nucleotide sequence: TGTGCCAGCAGCCCTAACGGGGGGCTGGGCGAGCAGTACTTC.

The rearrangement uses TRBV19 and TRBJ1-6, with unresolved D. This CDR3 region has 16 residues. V lost 3 bases to trimming and J lost 0 bases, with 9 bases between them. Germline values: CDR1 LNHDA, CDR2 SQIVND (reference sequence). The CDR3: CASSIDGSSYNSPLHF. CDR3 bases: TGTGCCAGTAGTATTGACGGGAGCTCCTATAATTCACCCCTCCACTTT.

Here the CDR3 reads CASSMGLGSGELFF. DNA of the CDR3: TGTGCCAGTAGTATGGGACTAGGGTCCGGGGAGCTGTTTTTT. This rearrangement joins TRBV19 to TRBJ2-2; 8 nucleotides align to TRBD2. The V segment lost 3 bases and the J segment 6 bases; nucleotides outside the gene matches: 3. The CDR3 totals 14 residues. Per germline, CDR1 LNHDA and CDR2 SQIVND (reference sequence).

The chain uses TRBV12-3 or TRBV12-4 and TRBJ1-1, with unresolved D. Between the trimmed V and J ends, which lost 3 bases and 4 bases, there was a span of 6 bases. The CDR3 loop spans 12 amino acids. CDR3 sequence reads: CASSFYSTEAFF. CDR3 bases: TGTGCCAGCAGTTTCTATAGCACTGAAGCTTTCTTT.

This clone came up once. The genes are TRBV6-4 and TRBJ1-6; D is unclear. V was cut by 2 bases and J by 0 bases, with 5 bases left in between. CDR3 length: 15 residues. Per germline, CDR1 MRHNA and CDR2 SNTAGT. The CDR3 coding sequence is TGTGCCAGCAGTGACGGGAGCTCCTATAATTCACCCCTCCACTTT. Residues: CASSDGSSYNSPLHF.

The rearrangement uses TRBV10-1 and TRBJ2-4; 11 bases are shared with TRBD2. This CDR3 is built from 16 residues. Germline CDR1 reads WNHNN; CDR2 reads SYGVQD (reference sequence). V shed 0 bases, J shed 9 bases, and the junction held 7 bases outside the gene matches. In nucleotides, the CDR3 is TGCGCCAGCAGTGAGTCGAGAATAGCGGGAGGGGGCATTCAGTACTTC. It translates to CASSESRIAGGGIQYF.

J is TRBJ1-1 and V is TRBV29-1; 8 bases align to TRBD1. Unmatched junction bases numbered 3, after V lost 2 bases and J lost 1 base. Germline assignment: CDR1 SQVTM and CDR2 ANQGSEA. There are 14 residues in the CDR3. The CDR3 DNA reads TGCAGCGTTGAAAGGACAGGGCCGAACACTGAAGCTTTCTTT. Translating gives CSVERTGPNTEAFF.

Many counts were recorded for this clone. The genes are TRBV18 and TRBJ2-7; 10 positions match TRBD1. With V trimmed by 3 bases and J by 4 bases, 6 bases remained unmatched. This CDR3 is built from 15 residues. CDR1 is KGHSH, CDR2 LQKENI, per germline. The CDR3 is CASSPGTGVWYEQYF. CDR3 bases: TGTGCCAGCTCACCTGGGACAGGGGTATGGTACGAGCAGTACTTC.

This clone was observed once. CDR3 sequence reads: CASSFGQMGNTEAFF. The CDR3 region has the DNA TGTGCCAGCAGCTTCGGACAGATGGGGAACACTGAAGCTTTCTTT. The chain employs TRBV7-9 and TRBJ1-1, with TRBD1 as a possible D gene (6 bases). Trimming took off 3 bases at V and 1 base at J, with 12 bases between the two ends. Germline CDR1 reads SEHNR; CDR2 reads FQNEAQ (reference sequence). The CDR3 covers 15 residues.

The CDR3 nucleotides read TGTGCCAGTAGTCCTGGGACAGGAGGGGTGACCCAGTACTTC. It translates to CASSPGTGGVTQYF. This chain uses TRBV19 with TRBJ2-5; 8 bases agree with TRBD1. The CDR3 is made up of 14 amino acids. The V gene's germline CDR1 is LNHDA and CDR2 SQIVND (reference sequence). V shed 5 bases, J shed 7 bases, and the junction held 9 bases outside the gene matches.

The chain carries TRBV19 and TRBJ2-3; possibly TRBD1 for D (5 bases). V lost 0 bases to trimming and J lost 5 bases, with 12 bases between them. The CDR3 spans 15 residues. Germline V CDR1 and CDR2: LNHDA, SQIVND (reference sequence). In DNA form, the CDR3 reads TGTGCCAGTAGTATAGATCACCGCCAGGGAGATACGCAGTATTTT. As protein: CASSIDHRQGDTQYF.

The chain employs TRBV4-3 and TRBJ2-7; 10 positions agree with TRBD1. V lost 4 bases and J lost 5; bases outside the gene matches: 8. This CDR3 is 15 amino acids long. Germline V gives CDR1 LGHNA, CDR2 YSLEER. In DNA, the CDR3 is TGCGCCAGCAGCCCGATAGACAGGGGGCCACACGAGCAGTACTTC. Its translation is CASSPIDRGPHEQYF.

The chain's CDR3 is CASSSSTGQETQYF. The CDR3 DNA reads TGTGCCAGCAGCTCCTCGACGGGACAAGAGACCCAGTACTTC. The V call is TRBV7-2, the J call TRBJ2-5; tentatively, D is TRBD2 (5 bases). Trimming cost V 4 bases and J 2 bases, with 11 bases left between them. This CDR3 contains 14 residues. Per the germline V gene, CDR1 is SGHTA and CDR2 is FQGNSA.

The rearrangement uses TRBV5-5 and TRBJ1-5, with 8 bases that match TRBD1. Trimming cost V 4 bases and J 0 bases; bases outside gene matches: 6. Germline V gene data show CDR1 as SGHKS and CDR2 as YYEKEE (reference sequence). The CDR3 length is 16 residues. DNA of the CDR3: TGTGCCAGCAGCCCCGACAGGGGATATAGCAATCAGCCCCAGCATTTT. Protein sequence: CASSPDRGYSNQPQHF.

The chain combines TRBV18 with TRBJ2-1; tentative D call: TRBD2 (7 bases). Between the trimmed V and J ends, which lost 4 bases and 9 bases, there was a span of 16 bases. CDR3 length: 14 amino acids. Germline V gives CDR1 KGHSH, CDR2 LQKENI. The CDR3: CASSLRQGRGEQFF. The CDR3, as DNA: TGTGCCAGCTCACTCCGGCAGGGGAGGGGTGAGCAGTTCTTC.

The chain links TRBV7-2 to TRBJ2-3, with a tentative D call TRBD2 (6 bases). Germline-derived CDR1 and CDR2 are SGHTA and FQGNSA. V lost 1 base to trimming and J lost 2 bases, with 13 bases between them. The CDR3 has 16 residues. The CDR3 bases are TGTGCCAGCAGCTTAGATTTAGCGGTGTTCACAGATACGCAGTATTTT. Amino acids: CASSLDLAVFTDTQYF.